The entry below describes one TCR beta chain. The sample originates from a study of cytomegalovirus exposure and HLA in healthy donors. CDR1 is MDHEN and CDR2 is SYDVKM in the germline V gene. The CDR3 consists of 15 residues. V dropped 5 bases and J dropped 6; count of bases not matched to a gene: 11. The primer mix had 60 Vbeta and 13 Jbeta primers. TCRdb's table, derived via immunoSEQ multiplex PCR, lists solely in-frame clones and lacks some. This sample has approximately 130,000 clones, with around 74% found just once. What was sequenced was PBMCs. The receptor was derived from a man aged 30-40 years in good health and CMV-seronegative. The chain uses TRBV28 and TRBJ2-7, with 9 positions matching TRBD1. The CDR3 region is CASSDTGTGTVEQYF. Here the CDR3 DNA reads TGTGCCAGCAGTGATACCGGGACAGGGACGGTCGAGCAGTACTTC.